The 27 T cell receptor beta chains listed next were all sequenced from one sample in a study of shared clonotypes between healthy human individuals. TCRdb's table, derived via immunoSEQ multiplex PCR, lists solely in-frame clones and lacks some. This table has approximately 1.4 million clones, around 98% appearing once. Source material: naive CD4+ T cells sorted from blood. The subset was: CD45RA+ positively selected. The receptors were gathered from a man aged 25 to 40 in good health.

The chain is built from TRBV19 and TRBJ2-1; 10 bases fit TRBD2. CDR1 and CDR2 from the germline V gene are LNHDA and SQIVND (reference sequence). V shed 1 base and J 7 bases; nucleotides not matched to a gene: 7. CDR3 size: 16 residues. CDR3 DNA sequence: TGTGCCAGTAGTATAGGTAGCGGGAGGTTCAAGAATGAGCAGTTCTTC. As protein: CASSIGSGRFKNEQFF.

This chain joins TRBV27 and TRBJ2-5; tentatively, D is TRBD1 (6 bases). In germline, CDR1 is MNHEY, CDR2 SMNVEV (reference sequence). The CDR3 spans 13 residues. V was trimmed by 2 bases and J by 5 bases, leaving 9 bases between them. The chain's CDR3 is CASSLRGTETQYF. DNA for the CDR3: TGTGCCAGCAGTTTAAGGGGGACGGAGACCCAGTACTTC.

The genes are TRBV9 and TRBJ2-2; D perhaps matches TRBD1 (6 bases). V lost 4 bases, J lost 1 base, and 8 bases lay in between. Germline-derived CDR1 and CDR2 are SGDLS and YYNGEE. The CDR3 loop spans 14 amino acids. CDR3 sequence: CASSLRGNTGELFF. Here the CDR3 DNA reads TGTGCCAGCAGCCTCAGGGGGAACACCGGGGAGCTGTTTTTT.

The chain couples TRBV4-3 to TRBJ2-1; possible D gene TRBD1, 6 bases. This CDR3 contains 18 residues. V lost 0 bases to trimming and J lost 4 bases, with 19 bases between them. Germline V gene sequence: CDR1 LGHNA, CDR2 YSLEER. CDR3 sequence reads: CASSQERGNRAKYNEQFF. The DNA of the CDR3 is TGCGCCAGCAGCCAAGAGAGGGGGAATCGCGCTAAATACAATGAGCAGTTCTTC.

The rearrangement links TRBV27 to TRBJ1-2, with a tentative D call TRBD1 (6 bases). The CDR3 has 14 amino acids. Germline V lookup: CDR1 MNHEY, CDR2 SMNVEV (reference sequence). With 6 bases removed from V and 4 bases from J, the gap between germline ends came to 15 bases. The CDR3 spells CASRPRGDTYGYTF. The CDR3 nucleotides are TGTGCCAGCAGGCCGCGGGGGGACACCTATGGCTACACCTTC.

The chain uses TRBV10-3 and TRBJ2-7, with a weak D call TRBD1 (5 bases). Germline V CDR1 and CDR2: ENHRY, SYGVKD. V lost 1 base and J lost 3, with 13 bases in between. CDR3 size: 15 residues. The chain's CDR3 is CAISEYGRADYEQYF. CDR3 coding DNA: TGTGCCATCAGTGAGTACGGCAGGGCAGACTACGAGCAGTACTTC.

The chain has TRBV12-1 and TRBJ2-1; no check of the table's D call, TRBD1, against the DNA was made. TRBV12-1 is tagged as a pseudogene. The CDR3 length is 20 residues. The CDR3 DNA reads TGTGCCAGCAGCTTGGGGCGAAAGGACCGCGTGCCCTCCTCCTACAATGAGCAGTTCTTC. Its translation: CASSLGRKDRVPSSYNEQFF.

On this clone: Other nucleotide sequences in the sample specify the same CDR3. This sequence joins TRBV9 and TRBJ2-2; a possible D gene is TRBD1 (6 bases). There are 14 residues in the CDR3. V lost 2 bases to trimming and J lost 7 bases, with 12 bases between them. Germline loops: CDR1 SGDLS, CDR2 YYNGEE. CDR3 sequence (DNA): TGTGCCAGCAGCGTCCACAGGGAAGACGGGGAGCTGTTTTTT. It translates to CASSVHREDGELFF.

Comments on this clone: Other DNA sequences from this sample encode an identical CDR3 as well. J is TRBJ2-5 and V is TRBV28; no clear D. The CDR3 totals 13 residues. The germline CDR1 and CDR2 sequences are MDHEN and SYDVKM. V shed 6 bases and J shed 2 bases, with 10 bases lying between them. This CDR3 is CASSPGRQETQYF. CDR3 in DNA: TGTGCCAGCAGCCCTGGACGACAAGAGACCCAGTACTTC.

Remarks on this clone: This CDR3 is also generated by other DNA sequences in the sample. The chain employs TRBV5-4 and TRBJ2-5, with D uncertain. The germline V gene encodes CDR1 SGHNT and CDR2 YYREEE (reference sequence). Trimming removed 0 bases at V and 5 bases at J, with 14 bases between. The CDR3 has 15 residues. The CDR3 sequence: CASSLEPPRTETQYF. The CDR3 coding sequence is TGTGCCAGCAGCTTGGAACCTCCTCGGACGGAGACCCAGTACTTC.

This chain links TRBV7-2 with TRBJ2-1, with TRBD2 matching over 10 bases. The ends lost 5 bases at V and 4 bases at J; junction bases unmatched: 11. Germline V gives CDR1 SGHTA, CDR2 FQGNSA. The CDR3 spans 17 residues. CDR3 region: CASSPPGLANPYNEQFF. The CDR3 DNA reads TGTGCCAGCAGCCCGCCGGGACTAGCGAATCCGTACAATGAGCAGTTCTTC. Supplemented by reference TRBV7-2 and TRBJ2-1, the full variable domain reads GAGVSQSPSNKVTEKGKDVELRCDPISGHTALYWYRQSLGQGLEFLIYFQGNSAPDKSGLPSDRFSAERTGGSVSTLTIQRTQQEDSAVYLCASSPPGLANPYNEQFFGPGTRLTVL.

This rearrangement joins TRBV25-1 to TRBJ1-4; unclear D gene. This CDR3 has 15 amino acids. CDR1 is MGHDK and CDR2 is SYGVNS in the germline V gene. The V and J ends lost 9 bases and 2 bases respectively, with 16 bases between them. In DNA form, the CDR3 reads TGTGCCAGTTCGGCAGTTTCGGGTACTAATGAAAAACTGTTTTTT. It encodes CASSAVSGTNEKLFF.

This chain connects TRBV5-4 to TRBJ2-6, with 7 bases that match TRBD1. V lost 3 bases and J lost 4; bases outside the gene matches: 4. The CDR3 has 15 amino acids. The germline V gene has CDR1 SGHNT and CDR2 YYREEE (reference sequence). Written as DNA, the CDR3 is TGTGCCAGCAGCTCGACAGGGTCCGGGGCCAACGTCCTGACTTTC. It yields the protein CASSSTGSGANVLTF.

The CDR3 nucleotides read TGTGCCAGCAGCTTAGGGCAGGGTGCAGATACGCAGTATTTT. Its translation: CASSLGQGADTQYF. The V gene is TRBV7-2, the J gene TRBJ2-3; TRBD1 is a possible D gene (5 bases). The V end was cut by 1 base, the J end by 4 bases, with 9 bases between. Germline-derived CDR1 and CDR2 are SGHTA and FQGNSA. There are 14 residues in the CDR3.

About this clone itself: Distinct nucleotide sequences in the sample also encode this CDR3. V is TRBV19 and J is TRBJ2-7; 9 nucleotides match TRBD2. There are 14 residues in the CDR3. Germline-derived CDR1 and CDR2 are LNHDA and SQIVND (reference sequence). The J segment lost 1 base and the V segment lost 3 bases, leaving 1 base of the junction unmatched. CDR3 bases: TGTGCCAGTAGTATGGCGGGAGGGTCCTACGAGCAGTACTTC. It encodes CASSMAGGSYEQYF.

The V gene is TRBV9, the J gene TRBJ1-4; tentative D call: TRBD1 (5 bases). V was pared by 3 bases and J by 7 bases, with 19 bases between. This CDR3 has 16 amino acids. CDR1 and CDR2 (germline): SGDLS, YYNGEE. The CDR3 region has the DNA TGTGCCAGCAGCGGCGGGTTGGGACGGCGAGGTGAAAAACTGTTTTTT. Translating gives CASSGGLGRRGEKLFF. The entire variable domain, with the rest obtained from reference TRBV9 and TRBJ1-4, is as follows: DSGVTQTPKHLITATGQRVTLRCSPRSGDLSVYWYQQSLDQGLQFLIQYYNGEERAKGNILERFSAQQFPDLHSELNLSSLELGDSALYFCASSGGLGRRGEKLFFGSGTQLSVL.

The chain joins TRBV28 to TRBJ2-1; D may be TRBD2 (6 bases). The CDR3 has 16 amino acids. Germline V CDR1 and CDR2: MDHEN, SYDVKM. V dropped 7 bases and J dropped 5 bases, with 21 bases sitting between them. CDR3 sequence reads: CASTRLGGPDHNEQFF. The CDR3 bases are TGTGCCAGCACCCGGTTAGGAGGGCCTGACCACAATGAGCAGTTCTTC.

This clone was observed a single time. The CDR3 DNA follows: TGTGCCAGCAGTATAACGGGGACCCAGGGGTTCTTC. Translation: CASSITGTQGFF. The rearrangement joins TRBV28 to TRBJ2-1; D may correspond to TRBD1 or TRBD2 (5 bases each). The CDR3 totals 12 residues. V shed 5 bases and J shed 15 bases, with 17 bases lying between them. Germline V gives CDR1 MDHEN, CDR2 SYDVKM.

The CDR3 sequence: CASSKGGFYETQYF. CDR3 sequence (DNA): TGTGCCAGCAGCAAAGGGGGGTTTTACGAGACCCAGTACTTC. V usage is TRBV14 and J usage is TRBJ2-5; possibly TRBD1 or TRBD2 for D (6 bases each). CDR1 is SGHDN and CDR2 is FVKESK in the germline V gene. The CDR3 is 14 amino acids. Deletions cut 5 bases from V and 5 bases from J, with 15 bases between.

This clone was observed a handful of times. Other DNA sequences within the sample encode an identical CDR3. The chain is built from TRBV5-1 and TRBJ2-5; 7 nucleotides align to TRBD2. Germline V gene data show CDR1 as SGHRS and CDR2 as YFSETQ. The CDR3 is 13 residues long. V shed 0 bases and J 4 bases; nucleotides not matched to a gene: 0. CDR3 in amino acids: CASSLGGGETQYF. CDR3 in DNA: TGCGCCAGCAGCTTGGGCGGGGGAGAGACCCAGTACTTC. The full variable domain, with the rest looked up from reference TRBV5-1 and TRBJ2-5, is KAGVTQTPRYLIKTRGQQVTLSCSPISGHRSVSWYQQTPGQGLQFLFEYFSETQRNKGNFPGRFSGRQFSNSRSEMNVSTLELGDSALYLCASSLGGGETQYFGPGTRLLVL.

The rearrangement links TRBV5-4 to TRBJ2-2; 7 positions match TRBD1. There are 15 residues in the CDR3. Per germline, CDR1 SGHNT and CDR2 YYREEE (reference sequence). The trim removed 3 bases at V and 0 bases at J, leaving 2 bases unmatched. The CDR3 DNA is TGTGCCAGCAGCTCAGGGACAGCGAACACCGGGGAGCTGTTTTTT. This gives the protein CASSSGTANTGELFF. The variable domain in full, with the rest retrieved from reference TRBV5-4 and TRBJ2-2, is ETGVTQSPTHLIKTRGQQVTLRCSSQSGHNTVSWYQQALGQGPQFIFQYYREEENGRGNFPPRFSGLQFPNYSSELNVNALELDDSALYLCASSSGTANTGELFFGEGSRLTVL.

The rearrangement uses TRBV5-1 and TRBJ1-4; 8 bases fit TRBD1. Germline V lookup: CDR1 SGHRS, CDR2 YFSETQ. V shed 4 bases and J 5 bases; nucleotides not matched to a gene: 7. This CDR3 has 15 amino acids. In nucleotides, the CDR3 is TGCGCCAGCAGCCGCAGACAGGGGCCAAATGAAAAACTGTTTTTT. Protein: CASSRRQGPNEKLFF. The full variable domain, completed using reference TRBV5-1 and TRBJ1-4, is KAGVTQTPRYLIKTRGQQVTLSCSPISGHRSVSWYQQTPGQGLQFLFEYFSETQRNKGNFPGRFSGRQFSNSRSEMNVSTLELGDSALYLCASSRRQGPNEKLFFGSGTQLSVL.

The rearrangement links TRBV15 to TRBJ1-3; D call uncertain. V shed 0 bases and J shed 0 bases, with 9 bases lying between them. The CDR3 runs 16 residues. Germline V lookup: CDR1 LNHNV, CDR2 YYDKDF (reference sequence). DNA of the CDR3: TGTGCCACCAGCAGAGATTTGGGCTCCTCTGGAAACACCATATATTTT. This codes for CATSRDLGSSGNTIYF.

The V call is TRBV15, the J call TRBJ2-1; D gene uncertain. V lost 1 base, J lost 0 bases, and 7 bases lay in between. Germline CDR1 and CDR2: LNHNV and YYDKDF (reference sequence). The CDR3 runs to 15 residues. CDR3 region: CATSRALGSYNEQFF. As DNA, the CDR3 is TGTGCCACCAGCAGAGCCCTGGGCTCCTACAATGAGCAGTTCTTC.

The V gene is TRBV5-1, the J gene TRBJ2-3; unclear D gene. Germline V gene sequence: CDR1 SGHRS, CDR2 YFSETQ. The CDR3 loop spans 12 amino acids. V lost 4 bases and J lost 2, with 5 bases in between. The CDR3 DNA reads TGCGCCAGCAGCGTAACCACAGATACGCAGTATTTT. Protein: CASSVTTDTQYF.

V is TRBV30 and J is TRBJ1-1; D might be TRBD1 (6 bases). Trimming cost V 7 bases and J 5 bases, with 23 bases left between them. The CDR3 has 15 residues. The germline V gene encodes CDR1 GTSNPN and CDR2 SVGIG (reference sequence). The CDR3 sequence: CASGGLRMVETEAFF. The CDR3 DNA reads as TGTGCCTCCGGGGGGCTGCGGATGGTAGAAACTGAAGCTTTCTTT. The full variable domain, completed using reference TRBV30 and TRBJ1-1, is SQTIHQWPATLVQPVGSPLSLECTVEGTSNPNLYWYRQAAGRGLQLLFYSVGIGQISSEVPQNLSASRPQDRQFILSSKKLLLSDSGFYLCASGGLRMVETEAFFGQGTRLTVV.

The chain combines TRBV7-6 with TRBJ2-7; a weak D match, TRBD2 (5 bases). There are 14 residues in the CDR3. Germline V CDR1 and CDR2: SGHVS, FNYEAQ. V was clipped by 0 bases and J by 2 bases, with 8 bases between them. Here the CDR3 reads CASSLAPSTYEQYF. The CDR3 DNA is TGTGCCAGCAGCTTAGCCCCTAGCACCTACGAGCAGTACTTC.